This T cell receptor beta chain was recorded in a study of T cell responses to AZD1222 COVID-19 vaccine. Findings of the study overall: Variant regions that are unmutated are reportedly the target of nearly half of spike-specific TCRs. Increases in Spike-specific TCR breadth and depth were seen after two AZD1222 doses. Donors, mostly white British, included more females; clonal diversity was possibly underestimated.

Regarding this clone: What it binds is unknown.

Trimming shortened V by 7 bases and J by 3 bases, and 13 bases separated the two germline ends. CDR3 length: 15 residues. Per germline, CDR1 MDHEN and CDR2 SYDVKM. Produced via immunoSEQ multiplex PCR; TCRdb's table is partial and in-frame only. Of about 150,000 clones listed, roughly 88% are singletons. The sequences come from peripheral blood, collected 28 days after the second AZD1222 dose. This rearrangement joins TRBV28 to TRBJ1-6; D possibly corresponds to TRBD1 (6 bases). The receptor's source is an adult who received the AZD1222 COVID-19 vaccine. CDR3 region: CASTTGDIYNSPLHF. The CDR3, as DNA: TGTGCCAGCACGACAGGCGACATCTATAATTCACCCCTCCACTTT.